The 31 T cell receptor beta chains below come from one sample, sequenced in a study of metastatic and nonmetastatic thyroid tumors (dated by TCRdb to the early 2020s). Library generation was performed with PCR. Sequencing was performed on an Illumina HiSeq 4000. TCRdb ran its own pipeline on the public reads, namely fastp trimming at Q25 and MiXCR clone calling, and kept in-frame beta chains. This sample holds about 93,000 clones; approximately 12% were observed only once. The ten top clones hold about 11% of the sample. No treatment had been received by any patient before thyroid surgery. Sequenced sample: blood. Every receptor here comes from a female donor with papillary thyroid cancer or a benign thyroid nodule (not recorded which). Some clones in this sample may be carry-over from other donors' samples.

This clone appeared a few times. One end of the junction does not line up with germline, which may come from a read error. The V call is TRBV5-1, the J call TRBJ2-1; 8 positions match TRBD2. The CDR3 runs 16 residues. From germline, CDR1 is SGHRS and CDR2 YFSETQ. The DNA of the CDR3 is TGCGCCAGCAGCTTCGGCGGGAGGAGCTCCTACAAGGAGCAGTTCTTC. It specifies CASSFGGRSSYKEQFF.

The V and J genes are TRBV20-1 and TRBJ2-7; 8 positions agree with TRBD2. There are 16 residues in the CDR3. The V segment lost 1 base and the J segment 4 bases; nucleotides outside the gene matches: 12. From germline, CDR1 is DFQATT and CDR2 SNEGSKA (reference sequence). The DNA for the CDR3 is TGCAGTGCTAGAGGGTCTAGCGGGTGGTTTATATACGAGCAGTACTTC. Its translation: CSARGSSGWFIYEQYF.

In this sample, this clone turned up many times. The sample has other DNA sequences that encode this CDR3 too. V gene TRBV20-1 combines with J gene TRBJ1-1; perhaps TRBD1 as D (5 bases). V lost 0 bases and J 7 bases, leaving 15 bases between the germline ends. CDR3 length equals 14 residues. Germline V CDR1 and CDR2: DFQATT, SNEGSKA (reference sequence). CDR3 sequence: CSARDGTSGGEAFF. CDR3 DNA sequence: TGCAGTGCTAGAGATGGGACCTCTGGGGGTGAAGCTTTCTTT.

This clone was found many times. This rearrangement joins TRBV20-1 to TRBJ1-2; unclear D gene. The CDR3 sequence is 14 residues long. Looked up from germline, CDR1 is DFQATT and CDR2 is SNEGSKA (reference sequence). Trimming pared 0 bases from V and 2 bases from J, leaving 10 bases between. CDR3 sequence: CSARDGKSNYGYTF. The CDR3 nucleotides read TGCAGTGCTAGAGATGGCAAATCGAACTATGGCTACACCTTC.

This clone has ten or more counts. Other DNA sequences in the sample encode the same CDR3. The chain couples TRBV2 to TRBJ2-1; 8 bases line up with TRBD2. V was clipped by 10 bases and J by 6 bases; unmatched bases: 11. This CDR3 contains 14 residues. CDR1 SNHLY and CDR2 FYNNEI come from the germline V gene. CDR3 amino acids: CATLAGILSNEQFF. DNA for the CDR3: TGTGCCACCTTAGCGGGGATTCTCTCCAATGAGCAGTTCTTC. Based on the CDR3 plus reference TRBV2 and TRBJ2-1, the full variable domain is EPEVTQTPSHQVTQMGQEVILRCVPISNHLYFYWYRQILGQKVEFLVSFYNNEISEKSEIFDDQFSVERPDGSNFTLKIRSTKLEDSAMYFCATLAGILSNEQFFGPGTRLTVL.

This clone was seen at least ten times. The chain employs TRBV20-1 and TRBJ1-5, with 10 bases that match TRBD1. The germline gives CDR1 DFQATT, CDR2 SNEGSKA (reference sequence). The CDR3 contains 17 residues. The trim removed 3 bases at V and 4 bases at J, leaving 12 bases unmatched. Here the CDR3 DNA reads TGCAGTGCTAGCGTGGGTGACAGGGGGCGTGGGAATCAGCCCCAGCATTTT. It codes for CSASVGDRGRGNQPQHF.

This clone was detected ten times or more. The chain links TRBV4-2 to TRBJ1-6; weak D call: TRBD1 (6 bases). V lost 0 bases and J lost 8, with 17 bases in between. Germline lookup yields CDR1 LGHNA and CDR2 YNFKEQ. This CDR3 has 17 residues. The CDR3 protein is CASSQDVAGAGDSPLHF. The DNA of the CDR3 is TGTGCCAGCAGCCAAGACGTGGCGGGGGCCGGAGATTCACCCCTCCACTTT.

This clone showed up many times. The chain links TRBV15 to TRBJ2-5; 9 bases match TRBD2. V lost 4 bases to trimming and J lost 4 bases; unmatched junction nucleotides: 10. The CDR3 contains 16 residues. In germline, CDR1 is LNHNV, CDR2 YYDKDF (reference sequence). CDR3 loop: CATSTTWTSVLETQYF. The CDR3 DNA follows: TGTGCCACCAGCACGACGTGGACTAGCGTCCTAGAGACCCAGTACTTC.

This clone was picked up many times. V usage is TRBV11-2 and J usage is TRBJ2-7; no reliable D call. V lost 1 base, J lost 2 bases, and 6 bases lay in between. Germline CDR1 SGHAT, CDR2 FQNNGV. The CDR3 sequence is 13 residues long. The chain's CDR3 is CASSLGHTYEQYF. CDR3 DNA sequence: TGTGCCAGCAGCTTAGGGCACACCTACGAGCAGTACTTC. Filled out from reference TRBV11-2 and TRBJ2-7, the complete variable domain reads EAGVAQSPRYKIIEKRQSVAFWCNPISGHATLYWYQQILGQGPKLLIQFQNNGVVDDSQLPKDRFSAERLKGVDSTLKIQPAKLEDSAVYLCASSLGHTYEQYFGPGTRLTVT.

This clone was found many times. CDR3 DNA sequence: TGTGCCAGCAGCCAAGATTACAGTATTCAGTACTTC. This gives the protein CASSQDYSIQYF. V is TRBV14 and J is TRBJ2-4; no firm D call. Germline loops: CDR1 SGHDN, CDR2 FVKESK. The CDR3 runs to 12 residues. The V end was cut by 0 bases, the J end by 10 bases, with 7 bases between.

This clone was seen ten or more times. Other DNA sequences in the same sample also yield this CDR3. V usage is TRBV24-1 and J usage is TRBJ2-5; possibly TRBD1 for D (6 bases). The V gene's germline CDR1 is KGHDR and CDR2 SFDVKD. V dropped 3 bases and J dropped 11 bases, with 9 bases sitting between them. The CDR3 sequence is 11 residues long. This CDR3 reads CATSDMDRQYF. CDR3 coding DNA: TGTGCCACCAGTGATATGGACAGACAGTACTTC.

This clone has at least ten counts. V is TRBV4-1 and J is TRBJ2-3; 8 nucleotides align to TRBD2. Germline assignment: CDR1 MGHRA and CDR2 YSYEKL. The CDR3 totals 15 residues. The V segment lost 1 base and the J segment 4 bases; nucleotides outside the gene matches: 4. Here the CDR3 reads CASSQVGAGADTQYF. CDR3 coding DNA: TGCGCCAGCAGCCAAGTTGGAGCGGGGGCAGATACGCAGTATTTT.

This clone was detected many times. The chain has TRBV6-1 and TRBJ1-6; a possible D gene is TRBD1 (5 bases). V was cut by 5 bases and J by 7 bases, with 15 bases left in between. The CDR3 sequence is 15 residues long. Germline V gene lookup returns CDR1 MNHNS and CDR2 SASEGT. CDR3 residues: CASSSPGRGNSPLHF. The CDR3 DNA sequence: TGTGCCAGCAGTTCTCCGGGACGGGGAAATTCACCCCTCCACTTT.

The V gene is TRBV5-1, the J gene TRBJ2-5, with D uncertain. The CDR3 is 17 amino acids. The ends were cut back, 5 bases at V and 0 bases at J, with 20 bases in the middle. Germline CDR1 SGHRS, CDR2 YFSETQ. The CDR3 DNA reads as TGCGCCAGCAGTCGAACCGCTCATAGTCTGTACCAAGAGACCCAGTACTTC. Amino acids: CASSRTAHSLYQETQYF.

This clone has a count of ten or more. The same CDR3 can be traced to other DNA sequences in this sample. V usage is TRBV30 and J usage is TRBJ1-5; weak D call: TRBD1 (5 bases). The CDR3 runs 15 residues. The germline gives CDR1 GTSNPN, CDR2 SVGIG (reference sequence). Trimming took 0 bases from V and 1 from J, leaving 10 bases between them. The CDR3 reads CAWSVAGLSNQPQHF. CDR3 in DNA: TGTGCCTGGAGTGTAGCAGGGTTAAGCAATCAGCCCCAGCATTTT.

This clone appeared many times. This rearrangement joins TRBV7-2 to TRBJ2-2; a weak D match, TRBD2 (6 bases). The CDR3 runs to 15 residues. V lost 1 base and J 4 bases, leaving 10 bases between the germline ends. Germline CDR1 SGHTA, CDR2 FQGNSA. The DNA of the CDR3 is TGTGCCAGCAGCTTAGTTGGCGGGGTCACCGGGGAGCTGTTTTTT. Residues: CASSLVGGVTGELFF.

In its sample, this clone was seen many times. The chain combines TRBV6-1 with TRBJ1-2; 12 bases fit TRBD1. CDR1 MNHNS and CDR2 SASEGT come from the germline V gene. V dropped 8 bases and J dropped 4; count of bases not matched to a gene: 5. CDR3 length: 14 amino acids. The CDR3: CASGTGGEVYGYTF. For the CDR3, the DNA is TGTGCCAGCGGGACAGGGGGCGAGGTCTATGGCTACACCTTC.

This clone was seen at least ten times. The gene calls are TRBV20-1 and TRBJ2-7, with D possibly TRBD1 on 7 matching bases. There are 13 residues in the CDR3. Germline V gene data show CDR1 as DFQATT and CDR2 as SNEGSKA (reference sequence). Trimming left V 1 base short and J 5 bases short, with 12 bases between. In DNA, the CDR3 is TGCAGTGCTAGAGGGCAGGGGGGAAACGAGCAGTACTTC. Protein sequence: CSARGQGGNEQYF.

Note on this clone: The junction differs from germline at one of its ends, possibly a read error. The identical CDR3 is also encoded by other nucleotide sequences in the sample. This CDR3 reads CASSTRTAITGELFF. The CDR3 DNA reads TGTGCCAGCAGCACGCGGACAGCGATCACCGGGGAGCTGTTTTTC. The rearrangement links TRBV9 to TRBJ2-2; tentative D call: TRBD1 (6 bases). CDR1 is SGDLS and CDR2 is YYNGEE in the germline V gene. The CDR3 consists of 15 residues. The variable domain in full, completed from reference TRBV9 and TRBJ2-2, reads DSGVTQTPKHLITATGQRVTLRCSPRSGDLSVYWYQQSLDQGLQFLIQYYNGEERAKGNILERFSAQQFPDLHSELNLSSLELGDSALYFCASSTRTAITGELFFGEGSRLTVL.

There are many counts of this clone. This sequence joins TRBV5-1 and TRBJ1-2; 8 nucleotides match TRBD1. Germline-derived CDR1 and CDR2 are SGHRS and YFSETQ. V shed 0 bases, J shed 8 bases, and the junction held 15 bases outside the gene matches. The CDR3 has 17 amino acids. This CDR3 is CASSLATGAHPYGGYTF. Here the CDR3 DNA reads TGCGCCAGCAGCTTGGCGACAGGGGCACACCCGTATGGCGGCTACACCTTC.

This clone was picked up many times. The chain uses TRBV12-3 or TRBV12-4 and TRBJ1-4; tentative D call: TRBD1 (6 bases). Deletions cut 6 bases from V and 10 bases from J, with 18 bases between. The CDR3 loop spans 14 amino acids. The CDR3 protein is CASRPTGIGAKLFF. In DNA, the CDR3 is TGTGCCAGCAGACCCACAGGGATTGGCGCAAAACTGTTTTTT.

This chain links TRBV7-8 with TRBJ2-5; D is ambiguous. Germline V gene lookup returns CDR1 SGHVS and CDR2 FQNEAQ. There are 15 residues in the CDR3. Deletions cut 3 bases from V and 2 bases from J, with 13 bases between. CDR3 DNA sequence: TGTGCCAGCAGCTTCGGTAGCAGGATACAAGAGACCCAGTACTTC. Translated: CASSFGSRIQETQYF.

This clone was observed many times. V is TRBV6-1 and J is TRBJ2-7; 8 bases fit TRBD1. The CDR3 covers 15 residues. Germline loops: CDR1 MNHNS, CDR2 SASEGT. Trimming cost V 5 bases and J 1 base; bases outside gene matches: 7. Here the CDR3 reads CASSNFRDRSYEQYF. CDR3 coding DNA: TGTGCCAGCAGTAATTTCCGGGACAGGTCCTACGAGCAGTACTTC.

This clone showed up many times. The CDR3 reads CASSLYQGLAGGNEQFF. The CDR3 region has the DNA TGTGCCAGCAGCTTGTACCAGGGACTAGCGGGCGGGAATGAGCAGTTCTTC. The chain couples TRBV5-4 to TRBJ2-1, with TRBD2 identical over 12 bases. The CDR3 runs to 17 residues. Per germline, CDR1 SGHNT and CDR2 YYREEE (reference sequence). The V gene end was trimmed by 1 base and the J gene end by 7 bases; junction bases not matched to a gene: 9.

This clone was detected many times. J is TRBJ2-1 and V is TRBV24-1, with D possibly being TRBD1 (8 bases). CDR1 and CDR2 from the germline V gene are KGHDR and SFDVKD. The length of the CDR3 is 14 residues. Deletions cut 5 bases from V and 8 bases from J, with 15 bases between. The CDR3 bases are TGTGCCACCAGTGGGTACAGGGGGGGTGATGAGCAGTTCTTC. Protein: CATSGYRGGDEQFF.

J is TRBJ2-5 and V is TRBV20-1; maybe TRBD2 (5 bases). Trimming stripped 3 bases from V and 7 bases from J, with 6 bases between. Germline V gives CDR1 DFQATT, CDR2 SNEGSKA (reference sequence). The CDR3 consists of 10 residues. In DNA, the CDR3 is TGCAGTGCTAGTGGAGGGACCCAGTACTTC. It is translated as CSASGGTQYF.

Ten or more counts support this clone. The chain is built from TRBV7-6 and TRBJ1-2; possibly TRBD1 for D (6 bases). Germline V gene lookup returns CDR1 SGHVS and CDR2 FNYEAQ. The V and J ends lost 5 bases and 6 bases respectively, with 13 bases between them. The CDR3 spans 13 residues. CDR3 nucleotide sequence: TGTGCCAGCAGCCTCACCGGGGGCGATGGCTACACCTTC. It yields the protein CASSLTGGDGYTF. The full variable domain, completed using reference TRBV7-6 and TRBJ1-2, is GAGVSQSPRYKVTKRGQDVALRCDPISGHVSLYWYRQALGQGPEFLTYFNYEAQQDKSGLPNDRFSAERPEGSISTLTIQRTEQRDSAMYRCASSLTGGDGYTFGSGTRLTVV.

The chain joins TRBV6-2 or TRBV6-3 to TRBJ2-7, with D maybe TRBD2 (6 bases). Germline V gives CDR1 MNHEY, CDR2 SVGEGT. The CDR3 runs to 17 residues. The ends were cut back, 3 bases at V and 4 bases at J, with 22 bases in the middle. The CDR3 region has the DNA TGTGCCAGCAGTTATCCAGGTAGCGGCGACCTTTTTTACGAGCAGTACTTC. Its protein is CASSYPGSGDLFYEQYF.

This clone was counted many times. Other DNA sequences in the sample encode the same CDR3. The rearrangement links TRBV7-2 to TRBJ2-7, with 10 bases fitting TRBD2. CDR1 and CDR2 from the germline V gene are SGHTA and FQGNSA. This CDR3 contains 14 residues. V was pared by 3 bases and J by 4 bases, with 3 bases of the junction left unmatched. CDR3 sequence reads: CASSLTSGPYEQYF. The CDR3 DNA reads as TGTGCCAGCAGCTTGACTAGCGGGCCTTACGAGCAGTACTTC. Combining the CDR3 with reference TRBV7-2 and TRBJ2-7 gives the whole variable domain GAGVSQSPSNKVTEKGKDVELRCDPISGHTALYWYRQSLGQGLEFLIYFQGNSAPDKSGLPSDRFSAERTGGSVSTLTIQRTQQEDSAVYLCASSLTSGPYEQYFGPGTRLTVT.

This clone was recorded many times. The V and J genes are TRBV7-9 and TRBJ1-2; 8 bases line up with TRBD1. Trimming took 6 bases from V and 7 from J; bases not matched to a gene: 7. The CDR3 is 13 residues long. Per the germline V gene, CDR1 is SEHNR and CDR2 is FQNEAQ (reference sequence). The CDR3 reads CASRKTGAGGYTF. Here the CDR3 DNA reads TGTGCCAGCAGAAAGACAGGGGCCGGTGGCTACACCTTC. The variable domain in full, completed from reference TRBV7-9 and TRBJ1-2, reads DTGVSQNPRHKITKRGQNVTFRCDPISEHNRLYWYRQTLGQGPEFLTYFQNEAQLEKSRLLSDRFSAERPKGSFSTLEIQRTEQGDSAMYLCASRKTGAGGYTFGSGTRLTVV.

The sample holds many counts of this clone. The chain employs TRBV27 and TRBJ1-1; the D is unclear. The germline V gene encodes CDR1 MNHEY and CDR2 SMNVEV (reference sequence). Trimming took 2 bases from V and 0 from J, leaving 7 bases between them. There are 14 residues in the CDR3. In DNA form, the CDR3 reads TGTGCCAGCAGTTTACAGATTATGAACACTGAAGCTTTCTTT. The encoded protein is CASSLQIMNTEAFF.